The entry that follows covers one T cell receptor (beta chain) sequence. Its antigen remains unknown. Time point indicated: new active TB diagnosis, blood taken before or within 7 days of starting treatment. Patients were newly diagnosed, HIV-seronegative, and aged 18 or older. Positive smear microscopy and/or M. tuberculosis culture confirmed active disease. These data belong to a study of T cells in tuberculosis. Findings of the study overall: Shorter CDR3-alpha in active tuberculosis partly drove smaller distances. GEM motif frequencies gave 55% to 75% accuracy; the GMM repertoire gave about 90%.

TCRdb's table, derived via immunoSEQ multiplex PCR, lists solely in-frame clones and lacks some. This table holds 25,000 to 35,000 clones, more than 70% found once. The V end lost 5 bases, the J end lost 4 bases, and 17 bases lay between the germline ends. This CDR3 comprises 16 residues. The germline V gene has CDR1 SGHTA and CDR2 FQGNSA. This material consisted of PBMCs, taken at tuberculosis diagnosis. This chain joins TRBV7-2 and TRBJ2-2, with D perhaps TRBD2 (6 bases). The sequence came from an adult with tuberculosis. The CDR3 DNA follows: TGTGCCAGCAGCCGCTGGGCGGGCGGGATCACCGGGGAGCTGTTTTTT. Its translation: CASSRWAGGITGELFF. The full variable domain, with the rest looked up from reference TRBV7-2 and TRBJ2-2, is GAGVSQSPSNKVTEKGKDVELRCDPISGHTALYWYRQSLGQGLEFLIYFQGNSAPDKSGLPSDRFSAERTGGSVSTLTIQRTQQEDSAVYLCASSRWAGGITGELFFGEGSRLTVL.